This TCR beta chain was retrieved from a study of blood T cell repertoires in COVID-19. The protocol was immunoSEQ multiplex PCR, while the TCRdb copy is restricted to in-frame clones and leaves out a portion. The sample has about 84,000 clones, more than 70% seen once. The CDR3 covers 16 residues. CDR1 and CDR2 (germline): GTSNPN, SVGIG (reference sequence). V was pared by 2 bases and J by 1 base, with 16 bases between. This clonotype was obtained from an elderly man with active or convalescent COVID-19. Sequenced input: peripheral blood. The V gene is TRBV30, the J gene TRBJ2-3; possible D gene TRBD2, 6 bases. The CDR3 reads CAWSQTRWGGTDTQYF. The DNA of the CDR3 is TGTGCCTGGAGTCAAACGAGGTGGGGGGGCACAGATACGCAGTATTTT.